The clone carrying this TCR beta chain was observed a single time. The sample originates from a study of OX40 agonist ivuxolimab in advanced cancers. The germline gives CDR1 MGHRA, CDR2 YSYEKL. With 0 bases clipped from V and 2 bases from J, the junction kept 7 bases outside the gene matches. The length of the CDR3 is 17 residues. Generated by immunoSEQ multiplex PCR, the TCRdb table keeps only in-frame clones and is missing some. This sample has 8,500 to 13,000 clones; roughly 79% occur once, and the top ten carry around a sixth. The rearrangement joins TRBV4-1 to TRBJ2-1; 7 bases agree with TRBD2. This TCR derives from an adult with an advanced solid tumor such as melanoma, head and neck, liver or kidney cancer. Specimen: CD4+ or CD8+ T cells sorted from blood, collected in a trial of the OX40 agonist ivuxolimab. CDR3 nucleotide sequence: TGCGCCAGCAGCCAAGATGGGAGGGCCAAGCCCTACAATGAGCAGTTCTTC. Amino acid sequence: CASSQDGRAKPYNEQFF.